The following is a TCR beta chain sequence with its context. The sample belongs to a study of blood T cell repertoires in COVID-19. About the study: The United States, Italy and Spain supplied acute and convalescent COVID-19 samples. In each case, the material was cDNA or gDNA derived from T cells, B-cell-depleted T cells, or PBMCs.

Per germline, CDR1 GTSNPN and CDR2 SVGIG (reference sequence). The length of the CDR3 is 14 residues. Trimming shortened V by 4 bases and J by 7 bases, and 17 bases separated the two germline ends. Source study methods: Researchers report that nucleated cell counts were estimated from reference gene primer amplification. Profiled with immunoSEQ multiplex PCR; TCRdb holds only in-frame clones, not every one. The V and J calls and clone size come from that table; D and trimming were worked out from the DNA. The data hold roughly 54,000 clones, with 86% observed a single time. This sequence joins TRBV30 and TRBJ2-4; the D gene is possibly TRBD2 (5 bases). The receptor's source is a woman between 55 and 75 years old with acute or convalescent COVID-19. Sequenced material: peripheral blood. The DNA of the CDR3 is TGTGCCTGGAAGCAGCGGCAGGTGGGGAACATTCAGTACTTC. It specifies CAWKQRQVGNIQYF. The whole variable domain, filled in from reference TRBV30 and TRBJ2-4, reads SQTIHQWPATLVQPVGSPLSLECTVEGTSNPNLYWYRQAAGRGLQLLFYSVGIGQISSEVPQNLSASRPQDRQFILSSKKLLLSDSGFYLCAWKQRQVGNIQYFGAGTRLSVL.